This TCR beta chain was captured in a study of shared clonotypes between healthy human individuals. The method was immunoSEQ multiplex PCR; TCRdb's version includes in-frame clones alone and lacks a portion of them. The sample has roughly 2.5 million clones; approximately 94% are singletons. CDR1 is MNHEY and CDR2 is SVGAGI in the germline V gene. V dropped 0 bases and J dropped 7 bases, with 13 bases sitting between them. The CDR3 loop spans 15 amino acids. The material sequenced was naive CD4+ T cells sorted from blood. Regarding subset: CD45RA+ positively selected. This clonotype was sampled from a man between 18 and 35 years old in good health. This rearrangement joins TRBV6-5 to TRBJ2-1, with D uncertain. In DNA, the CDR3 is TGTGCCAGCAGTTACTCTTCTCCAGGAAGTAATGAGCAGTTCTTC. Residues: CASSYSSPGSNEQFF.